These 10 T cell receptor beta chains came from one sample sequenced in a study of T-cell reconstitution after alpha-beta-depleted transplantation in children. Library preparation (for TCRbeta) was performed with unique molecular identifiers. TCRdb ran MiXCR on the PCR reads and lists one entry per CDR3 protein. This sample yields about 220,000 distinct CDR3 sequences, of which roughly 15% are seen a single time; just under 45% belongs to the top ten. The sample was PBMCs, mostly from graft donor cells, taken 360 days after TCRalphabeta/CD19-depleted stem cell transplant. These receptors were taken from a male patient aged 2 to 10 who had a stem cell transplant for acute lymphoblastic leukemia, so the T cells may come from the graft donor.

The J gene is TRBJ2-5, the V gene TRBV5-6; D perhaps matches TRBD1 (5 bases). Trimming stripped 2 bases from V and 4 bases from J, with 12 bases between. CDR1 SGHDT and CDR2 YYEEEE come from the germline V gene. This CDR3 has 14 amino acids. This CDR3 is CASSFGALRETQYF. CDR3 nucleotide sequence: TGTGCCAGCAGCTTTGGGGCGTTGCGAGAGACCCAGTACTTC.

In its sample, this clonotype was seen many times. This rearrangement joins TRBV27 to TRBJ2-1, with TRBD2 matching 14 bases. This CDR3 spans 16 amino acids. Germline trimming cut 5 bases from V and 6 bases from J; bases unmatched to any gene: 6. Germline V gene lookup returns CDR1 MNHEY and CDR2 SMNVEV (reference sequence). CDR3 nucleotide sequence: TGTGCCAGCAGTGCCCTGACTAGCGGGAGGGGCAATGAGCAGTTCTTC. Amino acid sequence: CASSALTSGRGNEQFF.

This clonotype occurred a few times. The rearrangement joins TRBV6-1 to TRBJ2-7; D may be TRBD2 (5 bases). Trimming removed 4 bases at V and 2 bases at J, with 12 bases between. The CDR3 loop spans 14 amino acids. CDR1 and CDR2 (germline): MNHNS, SASEGT. The CDR3, as DNA: TGTGCCAGCAGTGTTATAGCGCCCACCTACGAGCAGTACTTC. Amino acids: CASSVIAPTYEQYF.

The V gene is TRBV24-1, the J gene TRBJ2-2, with TRBD2 as a possible D gene (5 bases). CDR1 and CDR2 (germline): KGHDR, SFDVKD. V shed 0 bases and J shed 6 bases, with 13 bases lying between them. This CDR3 region has 16 residues. The CDR3 coding sequence is TGTGCCACCAGTGATTTGGTTGCCGCGGGTGCCGGGGAGCTGTTTTTT. Amino acids: CATSDLVAAGAGELFF.

The sample holds a few counts of this clonotype. V usage is TRBV6-5 and J usage is TRBJ2-2; a weak D match, TRBD1 (6 bases). The ends were cut back, 8 bases at V and 6 bases at J, with 7 bases in the middle. This CDR3 contains 11 residues. CDR1 MNHEY and CDR2 SVGAGI come from the germline V gene. The CDR3 protein is CASWTAGELFF. The CDR3 DNA reads as TGTGCCAGCTGGACAGCCGGGGAGCTGTTTTTT.

This clonotype was observed many times. This rearrangement joins TRBV11-2 to TRBJ2-2; D is unresolved. The CDR3 runs to 14 residues. V was shortened by 0 bases and J by 1 base, with 3 bases between the two germline ends. In germline, CDR1 is SGHAT, CDR2 FQNNGV. The CDR3 DNA sequence: TGTGCCAGCAGCTTAGAAGGGAACACCGGGGAGCTGTTTTTT. It specifies CASSLEGNTGELFF.

This clonotype was counted between two and nine times. The V and J genes are TRBV20-1 and TRBJ2-3; D remains ambiguous. The length of the CDR3 is 14 residues. Germline V gene data show CDR1 as DFQATT and CDR2 as SNEGSKA (reference sequence). Deletions cut 5 bases from V and 2 bases from J, with 14 bases between. CDR3 DNA: TGCAGTGCTCCCAGCCGCCTCTTCACAGATACGCAGTATTTT. Translated, it gives CSAPSRLFTDTQYF.

This clonotype was seen more than once but under ten times. The chain uses TRBV3-1 and TRBJ1-1, with D perhaps matching TRBD1 (5 bases). The CDR3 runs to 14 residues. Germline V gives CDR1 LGHDT, CDR2 YNNKEL (reference sequence). V was trimmed by 4 bases and J by 0 bases, leaving 9 bases between them. CDR3 amino acids: CASSPYRLNTEAFF. CDR3 nucleotides: TGTGCCAGCAGCCCTTACAGGTTGAACACTGAAGCTTTCTTT.

The rearrangement uses TRBV11-2 and TRBJ2-7; maybe TRBD2 (5 bases). This CDR3 is 11 amino acids long. The germline V gene has CDR1 SGHAT and CDR2 FQNNGV. V was clipped by 6 bases and J by 4 bases, with 7 bases between them. CDR3 loop: CASRTGYEQYF. CDR3 in DNA: TGTGCCAGCAGGACGGGATACGAGCAGTACTTC. The whole variable domain, filled in from reference TRBV11-2 and TRBJ2-7, reads EAGVAQSPRYKIIEKRQSVAFWCNPISGHATLYWYQQILGQGPKLLIQFQNNGVVDDSQLPKDRFSAERLKGVDSTLKIQPAKLEDSAVYLCASRTGYEQYFGPGTRLTVT.

This clonotype appeared a few times. The rearrangement uses TRBV29-1 and TRBJ2-5, with D tentatively TRBD1 (5 bases). The ends were cut back, 6 bases at V and 1 base at J, with 12 bases in the middle. The CDR3 spans 13 residues. Germline lookup yields CDR1 SQVTM and CDR2 ANQGSEA. The CDR3 here is CSVGRVFQETQYF. DNA for the CDR3: TGCAGCGTGGGCAGGGTCTTCCAAGAGACCCAGTACTTC.